These 5 T cell receptor beta chains share one sample of origin, sequenced in a study of blood T cells in healthy people across ages. Alongside a J-beta primer mix, a sample-barcoded 5' primer served in a second PCR lasting 7 to 11 cycles. TCRdb re-called the 5' RACE reads through MiXCR, storing one row per CDR3 protein. The sample includes about 1.5 million distinct CDR3 sequences, approximately 40% of them seen just once. Sequencing was carried out using blood. The source is a woman aged 18-29 years in good health.

The gene calls are TRBV20-1 and TRBJ1-1, with D perhaps matching TRBD1 (5 bases). Germline V gene lookup returns CDR1 DFQATT and CDR2 SNEGSKA (reference sequence). Trimming cost V 1 base and J 1 base, with 19 bases left between them. The CDR3 has 17 amino acids. This CDR3 is CSARGVDASRANTEAFF. The CDR3, as DNA: TGCAGTGCTAGAGGTGTTGATGCGAGCAGGGCGAACACTGAAGCTTTCTTT.

This clonotype has just one count. The V and J genes are TRBV6-2 or TRBV6-3 and TRBJ2-3; 15 bases map to TRBD2. Looked up from germline, CDR1 is MNHEY and CDR2 is SVGEGT. This CDR3 comprises 18 residues. Trimming took 6 bases from V and 6 from J; bases not matched to a gene: 13. The CDR3, as DNA: TGTGCCAGCAGAGGACTGAACGGGACTAGCGGGAGGTCCGATACGCAGTATTTT. Translated, it gives CASRGLNGTSGRSDTQYF.

V gene TRBV20-1 combines with J gene TRBJ1-4; 8 nucleotides agree with TRBD1. V dropped 3 bases and J dropped 8; count of bases not matched to a gene: 5. The CDR3 covers 13 residues. Germline CDR1 and CDR2: DFQATT and SNEGSKA (reference sequence). The CDR3 here is CSASGTGEEKLFF. CDR3 DNA: TGCAGTGCTAGCGGGACAGGCGAAGAAAAACTGTTTTTT.

The gene calls are TRBV13 and TRBJ2-6, with 10 positions matching TRBD2. The CDR3 runs 19 residues. J gave up 4 bases and V 1 base, and 10 bases lay outside the gene matches. The germline CDR1 and CDR2 sequences are PRHDT and FYEKMQ (reference sequence). This CDR3 is CASSLVPAGGKAGANVLTF. The CDR3 coding sequence is TGTGCCAGCAGCTTAGTCCCAGCGGGAGGGAAAGCCGGGGCCAACGTCCTGACTTTC.

The chain has TRBV7-9 and TRBJ2-1; 10 bases map to TRBD2. The germline gives CDR1 SEHNR, CDR2 FQNEAQ (reference sequence). The CDR3 sequence is 14 residues long. V trimming: 7 bases; J trimming: 8 bases; junction bases outside the gene matches: 8. CDR3 DNA: TGTGCCAGCATCCCGCCTAGCGGGAGTGATGAGCAGTTCTTC. Translation gives CASIPPSGSDEQFF.